The following is a T cell receptor beta chain sequence with its context. Looked up from germline, CDR1 is MNHNS and CDR2 is SASEGT. CDR3 size: 15 residues. Trimming stripped 6 bases from V and 7 bases from J, with 19 bases between. 13 Jbeta primers and 60 Vbeta primers were used for the PCR. This table comes from immunoSEQ multiplex PCR, and its TCRdb copy is limited to in-frame clones, with some not included. The sample has tens of thousands of clones; 65% are singletons. The sample comes from a study of cytomegalovirus exposure and HLA in healthy donors. This receptor was obtained from a man aged 50 to 59 in good health and CMV-seropositive. What was sequenced was PBMCs. The chain combines TRBV6-1 with TRBJ1-5, with D perhaps matching TRBD1 (6 bases). CDR3: CASSGTSGGGQPQHF. CDR3 nucleotides: TGTGCCAGCAGCGGTACTTCGGGGGGCGGCCAGCCCCAGCATTTT.